This T cell receptor beta chain derives from a study of beta chain features in type 1 diabetes. General study points: All four CD4+ subsets from Type 1 diabetes patients carried moderately but significantly shorter TCRB CDR3s. Fewer junction insertions and more nucleotide deletions appeared in type 1 diabetes patients.

Investigators reverse transcribed all isolated RNA, so they sequenced expressed TCRB transcripts. An average near 3.57 million reads came from naive, central memory and regulatory T cell samples. Clones were read by immunoSEQ multiplex PCR, and TCRdb kept only the in-frame ones, dropping some. The sample records about 390,000 clones, around a tenth being singletons. This CDR3 is 14 amino acids long. CDR1 and CDR2 (germline): MNHEY, SVGAGI. V lost 6 bases and J lost 5; bases outside the gene matches: 7. Staining for CD45RO/CCR7/CD25/CD127/CD95/CD27 allowed sorting of CD4+ naive, central memory, regulatory and stem cell-like memory cells. About this clone itself: Its antigen is undetermined.

The receptor was derived from a man aged 30 to 39 with type 1 diabetes. The V and J genes are TRBV6-5 and TRBJ2-5; 9 nucleotides align to TRBD1. Sequenced sample: central memory CD4+ T cells from blood. In DNA, the CDR3 is TGTGCCAGCAGACCCGGGACAGGGTCGGAGACCCAGTACTTC. Protein sequence: CASRPGTGSETQYF.